One sample yielded the 30 T cell receptor beta chains listed below, sequenced in a study of tumour-infiltrating T cells in Burkitt lymphoma. This table comes from immunoSEQ multiplex PCR, and its TCRdb copy is limited to in-frame clones, with some not included. The sample comprises 13,000 or so clones, 85% of which are singletons, and 1.3% to 1.5% rests with the top ten. Sequenced: tumor tissue. The receptors here all came from a human donor with diffuse large B-cell lymphoma.

This clone was picked up one time. The chain is built from TRBV7-6 and TRBJ2-7, with D maybe TRBD1 (6 bases). Trimming cost V 1 base and J 3 bases, with 16 bases left between them. The CDR3 is 16 residues long. Looked up from germline, CDR1 is SGHVS and CDR2 is FNYEAQ. CDR3 amino acids: CASSLVVTQGYYEQYF. The CDR3 nucleotides read TGTGCCAGCAGCTTAGTGGTGACACAGGGCTACTACGAGCAGTACTTC. The entire variable domain, with the rest obtained from reference TRBV7-6 and TRBJ2-7, is as follows: GAGVSQSPRYKVTKRGQDVALRCDPISGHVSLYWYRQALGQGPEFLTYFNYEAQQDKSGLPNDRFSAERPEGSISTLTIQRTEQRDSAMYRCASSLVVTQGYYEQYFGPGTRLTVT.

V and J are TRBV4-3 and TRBJ2-7; TRBD1 matches at 10 bases. Trimming cost V 4 bases and J 7 bases; bases outside gene matches: 13. This CDR3 is built from 16 residues. The V gene's germline CDR1 is LGHNA and CDR2 YSLEER. CDR3 residues: CASSLGGGQGLEEQYF. The CDR3 DNA sequence: TGCGCCAGCAGCCTGGGAGGGGGACAGGGGCTGGAAGAGCAGTACTTC.

The chain combines TRBV29-1 with TRBJ1-2; D not resolved. The CDR3 spans 10 residues. Trimming removed 4 bases from V and 8 bases from J, with 8 bases in between. Looked up from germline, CDR1 is SQVTM and CDR2 is ANQGSEA. The DNA for the CDR3 is TGCAGCGTTGGGGCGGAGGGCTACACCTTC. As protein: CSVGAEGYTF.

This chain uses TRBV19 with TRBJ1-6, with D possibly matching TRBD1 (5 bases). This CDR3 is 18 amino acids long. Germline loops: CDR1 LNHDA, CDR2 SQIVND (reference sequence). V dropped 1 base and J dropped 6 bases, with 19 bases sitting between them. CDR3: CASSIGPTGTGRNSPLHF. The CDR3 nucleotides read TGTGCCAGTAGTATAGGGCCAACGGGGACGGGACGTAATTCACCCCTCCACTTT. Filled out from reference TRBV19 and TRBJ1-6, the complete variable domain reads DGGITQSPKYLFRKEGQNVTLSCEQNLNHDAMYWYRQDPGQGLRLIYYSQIVNDFQKGDIAEGYSVSREKKESFPLTVTSAQKNPTAFYLCASSIGPTGTGRNSPLHFGNGTRLTVT.

Concerning this clone: One end of the junction does not line up with germline, which may come from a read error. CDR3 DNA sequence: TGCAGCGTGCCGTCTGGGAACACCATATATTTT. Translated: CSVPSGNTIYF. The chain carries TRBV29-1 and TRBJ1-3; D is unresolved. The CDR3 totals 11 residues. CDR1 and CDR2 (germline): SQVTM, ANQGSEA.

The chain couples TRBV11-2 to TRBJ2-1; TRBD2 matches at 8 bases. The CDR3 runs to 15 residues. Trimming cost V 1 base and J 8 bases; bases outside gene matches: 7. Germline values: CDR1 SGHAT, CDR2 FQNNGV. The CDR3 protein is CASSLGTSPGYEQFF. The CDR3, as DNA: TGTGCCAGCAGCTTAGGGACTAGCCCTGGCTATGAGCAGTTCTTC.

The gene calls are TRBV27 and TRBJ2-1; D unresolved. The V and J ends lost 2 bases and 6 bases respectively, with 11 bases between them. CDR1 is MNHEY and CDR2 is SMNVEV in the germline V gene (reference sequence). The CDR3 contains 14 residues. CDR3 amino acids: CASSLHPVGNEQFF. As DNA, the CDR3 is TGTGCCAGCAGTTTACACCCTGTCGGCAATGAGCAGTTCTTC.

The V and J genes are TRBV18 and TRBJ2-3; tentatively, D is TRBD1 (6 bases). This CDR3 has 12 amino acids. From germline, CDR1 is KGHSH and CDR2 LQKENI. V lost 2 bases to trimming and J lost 7 bases, with 7 bases between them. The CDR3 here is CASSPGTYTQYF. The CDR3 region has the DNA TGTGCCAGCTCACCAGGGACATATACGCAGTATTTT.

The chain uses TRBV29-1 and TRBJ1-2; D gene ambiguous. Between the trimmed V and J ends, which lost 3 bases and 8 bases, there was a span of 10 bases. Per germline, CDR1 SQVTM and CDR2 ANQGSEA. This CDR3 contains 11 residues. The CDR3 DNA follows: TGCAGCGTTGATATATCGGGAGGCTACACCTTC. It translates to CSVDISGGYTF.

The chain combines TRBV19 with TRBJ2-7; tentative D call: TRBD2 (6 bases). V lost 2 bases and J 5 bases, leaving 16 bases between the germline ends. The CDR3 spans 15 residues. Germline lookup yields CDR1 LNHDA and CDR2 SQIVND (reference sequence). The CDR3 region has the DNA TGTGCCAGTAGTATACGAGGACTACCATCCGACGAGCAGTACTTC. It encodes CASSIRGLPSDEQYF.

J is TRBJ1-3 and V is TRBV25-1; 9 bases match TRBD1. Per germline, CDR1 MGHDK and CDR2 SYGVNS. After removal of 8 bases from V and 4 bases from J, the junction contained 6 bases not matched to a gene. CDR3 length: 14 residues. CDR3 residues: CASGTGTGGNTIYF. The CDR3, as DNA: TGTGCCAGCGGTACCGGGACAGGGGGAAACACCATATATTTT.

J is TRBJ2-3 and V is TRBV19; 9 nucleotides align to TRBD2. J lost 2 bases, V lost 3 bases, and 3 bases had no gene match. The CDR3 consists of 15 residues. CDR1 and CDR2 (germline): LNHDA, SQIVND (reference sequence). In DNA form, the CDR3 reads TGTGCCAGTAGTATTGGCGGGAGGGTCACAGATACGCAGTATTTT. Its translation is CASSIGGRVTDTQYF.

The genes are TRBV29-1 and TRBJ2-1; D gene uncertain. V was cut by 7 bases and J by 6 bases, with 10 bases left in between. The germline V gene encodes CDR1 SQVTM and CDR2 ANQGSEA. The CDR3 is made up of 11 amino acids. CDR3 in DNA: TGCAGCGGAACAGTGCTCAATGAGCAGTTCTTC. Encoded protein: CSGTVLNEQFF.

This chain uses TRBV2 with TRBJ1-2; TRBD1 agrees at 8 bases. Trimming at V came to 7 bases and at J to 6 bases, leaving 10 bases not matched to a gene. CDR3 length: 14 residues. Germline assignment: CDR1 SNHLY and CDR2 FYNNEI. Here the CDR3 reads CASIGRGQGDGYTF. CDR3 sequence (DNA): TGTGCCAGCATCGGCCGTGGACAGGGAGATGGCTACACCTTC.

The CDR3 protein is CASSAEDTEAFF. As DNA, the CDR3 is TGCGCCAGCAGCGCGGAAGACACTGAAGCTTTCTTT. V gene TRBV5-1 combines with J gene TRBJ1-1; D uncertain. The germline V gene encodes CDR1 SGHRS and CDR2 YFSETQ. The V end was cut by 4 bases, the J end by 3 bases, with 7 bases between. The CDR3 contains 12 residues.

The V call is TRBV19, the J call TRBJ2-7; possibly TRBD1 for D (5 bases). CDR1 is LNHDA and CDR2 is SQIVND in the germline V gene (reference sequence). The V end was cut by 4 bases, the J end by 3 bases, with 7 bases between. The CDR3 runs to 12 residues. The CDR3 region is CASSSRGYEQYF. CDR3 in DNA: TGTGCCAGTAGTAGTAGGGGCTACGAGCAGTACTTC.

The chain couples TRBV13 to TRBJ1-2, with unresolved D. The germline V gene encodes CDR1 PRHDT and CDR2 FYEKMQ (reference sequence). CDR3 size: 12 residues. The V and J ends lost 5 bases and 5 bases respectively, with 9 bases between them. The CDR3 bases are TGTGCCAGCAGCCCAGGACTTTATGGCTACACCTTC. Encoded protein: CASSPGLYGYTF. The whole variable domain, remainder taken from reference TRBV13 and TRBJ1-2, is AAGVIQSPRHLIKEKRETATLKCYPIPRHDTVYWYQQGPGQDPQFLISFYEKMQSDKGSIPDRFSAQQFSDYHSELNMSSLELGDSALYFCASSPGLYGYTFGSGTRLTVV.

The chain has TRBV5-1 and TRBJ2-7; TRBD2 agrees at 9 bases. The CDR3 length is 15 residues. Germline V gene data show CDR1 as SGHRS and CDR2 as YFSETQ. J gave up 3 bases and V 3 bases, and 7 bases lay outside the gene matches. The CDR3 loop is CASSSLAGVDYEQYF. As DNA, the CDR3 is TGCGCCAGCAGCTCTTTAGCGGGGGTTGACTACGAGCAGTACTTC. Together with reference TRBV5-1 and TRBJ2-7, the CDR3 gives the full variable domain: KAGVTQTPRYLIKTRGQQVTLSCSPISGHRSVSWYQQTPGQGLQFLFEYFSETQRNKGNFPGRFSGRQFSNSRSEMNVSTLELGDSALYLCASSSLAGVDYEQYFGPGTRLTVT.

The chain couples TRBV5-1 to TRBJ2-7; TRBD2 matches at 12 bases. V lost 5 bases, J lost 0 bases, and 6 bases stayed unmatched. The germline CDR1 and CDR2 sequences are SGHRS and YFSETQ. The CDR3 extends over 16 amino acids. The chain's CDR3 is CASRRLAGVSSYEQYF. Written as DNA, the CDR3 is TGCGCCAGCAGGAGACTAGCGGGGGTTAGCTCCTACGAGCAGTACTTC.

The chain combines TRBV29-1 with TRBJ2-5; TRBD1 agrees at 8 bases. From germline, CDR1 is SQVTM and CDR2 ANQGSEA. The trim removed 3 bases at V and 4 bases at J, leaving 4 bases unmatched. CDR3 length equals 13 residues. CDR3 sequence: CSVETRGRETQYF. CDR3 in DNA: TGCAGCGTTGAGACCAGGGGGCGAGAGACCCAGTACTTC.

Of note for this clone: An end of the junction differs from the germline gene, which may be a read error. This chain connects TRBV5-4 to TRBJ2-7; D is unclear. In germline, CDR1 is SGHNT, CDR2 YYREEE (reference sequence). This CDR3 has 14 amino acids. The CDR3 loop is CVSSLSVGPYEQYF. For the CDR3, the DNA is TGTGTCAGCAGCTTGTCAGTAGGGCCCTACGAGCAGTACTTC.

The chain has TRBV7-2 and TRBJ2-5; 12 bases align to TRBD2. Germline loops: CDR1 SGHTA, CDR2 FQGNSA. The CDR3 spans 16 residues. The J segment lost 1 base and the V segment lost 5 bases, leaving 5 bases of the junction unmatched. CDR3 DNA sequence: TGTGCCAGCAGCCCTGGGACTAGCGGGCTCCAAGAGACCCAGTACTTC. This codes for CASSPGTSGLQETQYF.

CDR3 sequence: CASSSSWAGADYNEQFF. The CDR3 DNA is TGCGCCAGCAGCTCCAGTTGGGCGGGAGCCGACTACAATGAGCAGTTCTTC. The gene calls are TRBV5-1 and TRBJ2-1, with TRBD2 matching over 7 bases. V gave up 3 bases and J gave up 3 bases; unmatched junction bases: 12. Per the germline V gene, CDR1 is SGHRS and CDR2 is YFSETQ. This CDR3 is built from 17 residues.

V usage is TRBV9 and J usage is TRBJ1-3; tentatively, D is TRBD1 (5 bases). CDR1 is SGDLS, CDR2 YYNGEE, per germline. The CDR3 extends over 15 amino acids. Between the trimmed V and J ends, which lost 5 bases and 0 bases, there was a span of 12 bases. The CDR3 here is CASSKDSYSGNTIYF. The CDR3 DNA sequence: TGTGCCAGCAGTAAAGACAGTTACTCTGGAAACACCATATATTTT. Complete variable domain (other parts from reference TRBV9 and TRBJ1-3): DSGVTQTPKHLITATGQRVTLRCSPRSGDLSVYWYQQSLDQGLQFLIQYYNGEERAKGNILERFSAQQFPDLHSELNLSSLELGDSALYFCASSKDSYSGNTIYFGEGSWLTVV.

The chain joins TRBV19 to TRBJ1-5; D is uncertain. Trimming removed 4 bases from V and 7 bases from J, with 20 bases in between. CDR1 is LNHDA and CDR2 is SQIVND in the germline V gene (reference sequence). The CDR3 totals 16 residues. CDR3 in amino acids: CASSTRRFKPKQPQHF. The CDR3 DNA follows: TGTGCCAGTAGTACTAGACGGTTTAAACCGAAACAGCCCCAGCATTTT.

V usage is TRBV6-5 and J usage is TRBJ1-1, with D possibly TRBD1 on 5 matching bases. Trimming removed 2 bases from V and 4 bases from J, with 11 bases in between. The CDR3 contains 14 residues. The germline gives CDR1 MNHEY, CDR2 SVGAGI. The CDR3 loop reads CASSYKMGGTEAFF. CDR3 sequence (DNA): TGTGCCAGCAGTTACAAAATGGGGGGCACTGAAGCTTTCTTT.

The chain couples TRBV10-3 to TRBJ2-1, with 9 bases matching TRBD2. V shed 4 bases, J shed 6 bases, and the junction held 7 bases outside the gene matches. Germline V CDR1 and CDR2: ENHRY, SYGVKD. This CDR3 comprises 15 residues. The CDR3 sequence is CAISGGREGLNEQFF. CDR3 DNA: TGTGCCATCAGTGGGGGGCGGGAGGGCCTCAATGAGCAGTTCTTC.

The V and J genes are TRBV7-9 and TRBJ1-5, with D perhaps TRBD1 (5 bases). The germline gives CDR1 SEHNR, CDR2 FQNEAQ (reference sequence). CDR3 length equals 14 residues. Trimming took 1 base from V and 2 from J, leaving 6 bases between them. CDR3 region: CASSLGGGNQPQHF. In DNA form, the CDR3 reads TGTGCCAGCAGCTTAGGGGGGGGCAATCAGCCCCAGCATTTT.

The chain carries TRBV6-5 and TRBJ1-3, with 7 bases that match TRBD1. The CDR3 sequence is 15 residues long. V lost 6 bases to trimming and J lost 2 bases; unmatched junction nucleotides: 7. The germline CDR1 and CDR2 sequences are MNHEY and SVGAGI. This CDR3 reads CASRDLGTAGNTIYF. The CDR3 nucleotides are TGTGCCAGCAGAGACCTCGGGACAGCTGGAAACACCATATATTTT.

The rearrangement uses TRBV5-4 and TRBJ1-3, with TRBD1 matching over 8 bases. CDR1 and CDR2 from the germline V gene are SGHNT and YYREEE (reference sequence). CDR3 length: 14 residues. Trimming took 6 bases from V and 1 from J; bases not matched to a gene: 3. This CDR3 is CASTDRGSGNTIYF. The CDR3 nucleotides are TGTGCCAGCACCGACAGGGGTTCTGGAAACACCATATATTTT. Filled out from reference TRBV5-4 and TRBJ1-3, the complete variable domain reads ETGVTQSPTHLIKTRGQQVTLRCSSQSGHNTVSWYQQALGQGPQFIFQYYREEENGRGNFPPRFSGLQFPNYSSELNVNALELDDSALYLCASTDRGSGNTIYFGEGSWLTVV.